The following is a T cell receptor beta chain sequence with its context. The V gene's germline CDR1 is MGHRA and CDR2 YSYEKL. The trim removed 6 bases at V and 7 bases at J, leaving 14 bases unmatched. The CDR3 runs to 15 residues. These data originate in a study of CD8+ T cells in alopecia areata. RNA, once extracted, was reverse transcribed into cDNA for use as the sequencing template. Profiling relied on immunoSEQ multiplex PCR, and the TCRdb table lists in-frame clones only, not all of them. This repertoire shows 150,000 to 200,000 clones, 55% to 70% found once; its top ten account for approximately 3.4%. Indicated treatment: oral pan-JAK inhibitor, 5-10 mg twice daily.

This receptor was taken from a human donor with alopecia areata. Sequencing used CD4+ T cells sorted from blood, obtained at week 4, from a patient treated with tofacitinib. The chain carries TRBV4-1 and TRBJ1-2; 7 bases line up with TRBD1. The CDR3 DNA reads as TGCGCCAGCAGGCACTCGTACAGACAGGGATTTGGCTACACCTTC. This codes for CASRHSYRQGFGYTF.